These 7 T cell receptor beta chains share one sample of origin, sequenced in a study of tumor-infiltrating lymphocytes in primary liver carcinoma. Blood RNA came from unsorted whole blood; germline DNA was also extracted. Starting material of 500 to 600 ng total RNA yielded TCR beta cDNA via a constant-region primer. Libraries of TCR beta came from three nested multiplex PCR rounds with slightly modified ARM-PCR. TRBV1-TRBV30 forward primers paired with a C-beta reverse primer were used in the first two PCR rounds, which ran roughly 9 cycles each. TCRdb re-derived calls from the multiplex PCR reads in MiXCR, one entry per CDR3 protein. Of 250,000 to 400,000 distinct CDR3 sequences listed, around three fifths are singletons. Input material: peripheral blood. Source of these receptors: a man aged 40-49 years with primary liver carcinoma and hepatitis B virus infection.

This clonotype was found many times. Compared with germline, one end of the junction differs, possibly owing to a read error. V gene TRBV12-3 or TRBV12-4 combines with J gene TRBJ1-2, with no clear D. The CDR3 spans 12 residues. For the CDR3, the DNA is TGTGCCAGCAGTTTAGGTACCCCGGGCAGAGACTTC. As protein: CASSLGTPGRDF.

Comment on this clonotype: This may come from a read error, since a much larger clone is one base off. V usage is TRBV12-3 or TRBV12-4 and J usage is TRBJ2-2; 7 bases fit TRBD2. This CDR3 contains 14 residues. The CDR3 DNA follows: TGTGCCAGCAATTTAACGGGGGGCACCGGGGAGCTGTTTTTT. Protein: CASNLTGGTGELFF.

This clonotype showed up just a few times. The V gene is TRBV28, the J gene TRBJ2-7; 10 bases are a match to TRBD1. There are 15 residues in the CDR3. Unmatched junction bases numbered 9, after V lost 4 bases and J lost 6 bases. CDR1 is MDHEN, CDR2 SYDVKM, per germline. In DNA form, the CDR3 reads TGTGCCAGCAGTTCTCCGGGACAGGGGAATCTCGAGCAGTACTTC. Translating it yields CASSSPGQGNLEQYF. Complete variable domain (other parts from reference TRBV28 and TRBJ2-7): DVKVTQSSRYLVKRTGEKVFLECVQDMDHENMFWYRQDPGLGLRLIYFSYDVKMKEKGDIPEGYSVSREKKERFSLILESASTNQTSMYLCASSSPGQGNLEQYFGPGTRLTVT.

This rearrangement joins TRBV19 to TRBJ2-7, with 10 bases that match TRBD1. The germline V gene encodes CDR1 LNHDA and CDR2 SQIVND (reference sequence). The junction had 13 bases not matched to a gene; V was cut back by 11 bases and J by 6 bases. The CDR3 is 14 residues long. CDR3 residues: CAADDRGRRSEQYF. CDR3 bases: TGTGCCGCCGACGACAGGGGGCGGCGCTCCGAGCAGTACTTC.

For this clonotype: At one of its ends the junction is not consistent with the germline gene, which may arise from a read error. This rearrangement joins TRBV6-2 or TRBV6-3 to TRBJ2-1, with D unclear. Germline V CDR1 and CDR2: MNHEY, SVGEGT. CDR3 size: 15 residues. For the CDR3, the DNA is TGTACCAGCAGTCCCCTGAACGGAGCCTACAAAGAGCAGTTCTTC. Its protein product is CTSSPLNGAYKEQFF.

This clonotype was recorded only once. Germline and junction disagree at one end, which may indicate a read error. The chain has TRBV11-2 and TRBJ2-5; TRBD1 is a possible D gene (5 bases). CDR3 size: 12 residues. Per the germline V gene, CDR1 is SGHAT and CDR2 is FQNNGV. Here the CDR3 reads CASSYGQGGQHF. CDR3 bases: TGTGCCAGCAGCTACGGGCAGGGTGGCCAGCACTTC.

This clonotype was picked up one time. A much larger clone sits a single nucleotide away, making a read error possible. The rearrangement uses TRBV6-5 and TRBJ2-2, with 7 bases fitting TRBD2. CDR3 length equals 15 residues. Germline-derived CDR1 and CDR2 are MNHEY and SVGAGI. CDR3 protein: CASSYSPGGPGELLF. The DNA for the CDR3 is TGTGCCAGCAGTTACTCCCCGGGGGGACCCGGGGAGCTGCTTTTT.